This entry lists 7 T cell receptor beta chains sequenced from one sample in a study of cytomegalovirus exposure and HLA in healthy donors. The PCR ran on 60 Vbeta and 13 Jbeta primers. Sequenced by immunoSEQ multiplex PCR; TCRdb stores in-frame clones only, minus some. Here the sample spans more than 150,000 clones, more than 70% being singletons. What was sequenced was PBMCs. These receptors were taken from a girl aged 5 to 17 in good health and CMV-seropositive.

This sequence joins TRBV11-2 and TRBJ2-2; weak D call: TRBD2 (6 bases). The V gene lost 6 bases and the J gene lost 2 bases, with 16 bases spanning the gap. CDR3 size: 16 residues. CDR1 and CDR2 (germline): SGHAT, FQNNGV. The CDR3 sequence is CASSLKEGRNTGELFF. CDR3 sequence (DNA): TGTGCCAGCAGTCTAAAGGAGGGCCGAAACACCGGGGAGCTGTTTTTT. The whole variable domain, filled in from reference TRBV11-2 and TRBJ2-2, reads EAGVAQSPRYKIIEKRQSVAFWCNPISGHATLYWYQQILGQGPKLLIQFQNNGVVDDSQLPKDRFSAERLKGVDSTLKIQPAKLEDSAVYLCASSLKEGRNTGELFFGEGSRLTVL.

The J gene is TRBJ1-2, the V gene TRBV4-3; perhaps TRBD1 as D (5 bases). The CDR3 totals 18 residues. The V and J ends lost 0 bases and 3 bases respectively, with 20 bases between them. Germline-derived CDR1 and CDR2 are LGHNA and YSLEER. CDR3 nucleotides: TGCGCCAGCAGCCAAGATCTGCCCGGCGGGGCGGGAGACTATGGCTACACCTTC. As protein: CASSQDLPGGAGDYGYTF.

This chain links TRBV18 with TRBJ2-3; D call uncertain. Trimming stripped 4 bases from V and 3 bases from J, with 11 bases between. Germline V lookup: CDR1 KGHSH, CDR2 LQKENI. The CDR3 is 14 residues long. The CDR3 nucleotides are TGTGCCAGCTCACTGGCTCTTTATACAGATACGCAGTATTTT. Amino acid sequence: CASSLALYTDTQYF.

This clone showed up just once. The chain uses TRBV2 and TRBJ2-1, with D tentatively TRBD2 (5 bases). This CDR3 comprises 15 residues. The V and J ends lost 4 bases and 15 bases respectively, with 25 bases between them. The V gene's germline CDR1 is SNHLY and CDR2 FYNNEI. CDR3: CASSGLEISVAGGFF. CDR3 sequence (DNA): TGTGCCAGCAGTGGCCTAGAGATCTCTGTTGCAGGAGGGTTCTTC.

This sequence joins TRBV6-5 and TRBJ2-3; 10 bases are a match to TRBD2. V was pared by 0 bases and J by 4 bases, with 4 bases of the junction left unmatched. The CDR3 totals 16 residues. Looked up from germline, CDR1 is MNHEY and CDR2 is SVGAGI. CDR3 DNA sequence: TGTGCCAGCAGTTACTCGGCTAGCGGGAGTGCAGATACGCAGTATTTT. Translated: CASSYSASGSADTQYF.

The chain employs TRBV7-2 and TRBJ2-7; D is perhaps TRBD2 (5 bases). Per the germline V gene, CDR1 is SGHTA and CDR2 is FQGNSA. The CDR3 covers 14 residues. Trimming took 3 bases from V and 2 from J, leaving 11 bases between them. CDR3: CASSFAFGAYEQYF. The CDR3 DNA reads TGTGCCAGCAGCTTCGCTTTCGGGGCCTACGAGCAGTACTTC.

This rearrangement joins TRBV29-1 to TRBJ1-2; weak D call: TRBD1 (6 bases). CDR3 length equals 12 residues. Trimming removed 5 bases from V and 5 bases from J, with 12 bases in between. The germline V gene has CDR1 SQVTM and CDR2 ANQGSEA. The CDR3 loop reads CSVQDRLYGYTF. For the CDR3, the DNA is TGCAGCGTTCAGGACAGACTTTATGGCTACACCTTC.